A selection of T cell receptor beta chains follows, all from one sample in a study of response to subunit inactivated influenza vaccine. TCRdb redid the calling of the RT-PCR reads with MiXCR, one entry per CDR3 protein. The data hold about 190,000 distinct CDR3 sequences, with under 15% observed a single time. The sample consisted of CD8+ T cells sorted from PBMCs, taken around 5 days after vaccination. These receptors were taken from a man aged 45-60 years who received an inactivated influenza vaccine. Both conserved end residues are part of each CDR3. Fields, in order: D gene, J gene, CDR3 length, V gene, clone size, CDR3 DNA, CDR3 protein. A D gene is named only where the DNA matches it firmly. The size of a clone is reported for some rows only, either as once, few or many, or as a class for expanded clones.

D: TRBD1
J: TRBJ1-2
length: 15
V: TRBV28
size: NA
DNA: TGTGCCAGCAGGGGGACAGGGGGGATTCCCTATGGCTACACCTTC
CDR3: CASRGTGGIPYGYTF

D: NA
J: TRBJ1-5
length: 13
V: TRBV28
size: few
DNA: TGTGCCAGCACCCTCAATAGAGTTCAGCCCCAGCATTTT
CDR3: CASTLNRVQPQHF

D: TRBD2
J: TRBJ2-1
length: 20
V: TRBV9
size: NA
DNA: TGTGCCAGCAGCGTAAACCCCTCAGGCGGGAGGCGGGGCTCCTACAATGAGCAGTTCTTC
CDR3: CASSVNPSGGRRGSYNEQFF

D: NA
J: TRBJ1-5
length: 14
V: TRBV19
size: once
DNA: TGTGCCAGTAGTATCCGGGGGCCGCTGGAGCCCCAGCATTTT
CDR3: CASSIRGPLEPQHF

D: NA
J: TRBJ2-2
length: 13
V: TRBV12-3/TRBV12-4
size: NA
DNA: TGTGCCAGCAGTTTATCGGGGCTCGGGGAGCTGTTTTTT
CDR3: CASSLSGLGELFF

D: TRBD1
J: TRBJ2-7
length: 14
V: TRBV28
size: NA
DNA: TGTGCCAGCAGACCGGGACAGGGTTTAGGCGAGCAGTACTTC
CDR3: CASRPGQGLGEQYF

D: NA
J: TRBJ2-2
length: 15
V: TRBV27
size: few
DNA: TGTGCCAGCAGTTCGGGGAGGCGGGGCACCGGGGAGCTGTTTTTT
CDR3: CASSSGRRGTGELFF

D: NA
J: TRBJ2-7
length: 19
V: TRBV6-2/TRBV6-3
size: NA
DNA: TGTGCCAGCAGTTACTTACCGACCGGGACAACCTTTACATTCTACGAGCAGTACTTC
CDR3: CASSYLPTGTTFTFYEQYF

D: TRBD1
J: TRBJ1-1
length: 14
V: TRBV6-5
size: NA
DNA: TGTGCCAGCAGTTCCGACAGGGGACTTACTGAAGCTTTCTTT
CDR3: CASSSDRGLTEAFF

D: NA
J: TRBJ2-7
length: 15
V: TRBV12-3/TRBV12-4
size: NA
DNA: TGTGCCAGCAGTTTTAGCTCCTATAGCTCCTACGAGCAGTACTTC
CDR3: CASSFSSYSSYEQYF

D: NA
J: TRBJ2-7
length: 15
V: TRBV7-2
size: many
DNA: TGTGCCAGCAGCCGTATCCGGGACGTCACCTACGAGCAGTACTTC
CDR3: CASSRIRDVTYEQYF

D: NA
J: TRBJ1-4
length: 13
V: TRBV5-5
size: many
DNA: TGTGCCAGCAGCTTGGGGGAGTATGAAAAACTGTTTTTT
CDR3: CASSLGEYEKLFF

D: NA
J: TRBJ2-7
length: 16
V: TRBV27
size: NA
DNA: TGTGCCAGCAGTGTCCAATTTGGGACCGAGTCCTACGAGCAGTACTTC
CDR3: CASSVQFGTESYEQYF

D: TRBD1
J: TRBJ2-1
length: 15
V: TRBV6-7
size: few
DNA: TGTGCCAGCCGCCGACGGACAGGGGGCTACAATGAGCAGTTCTTC
CDR3: CASRRRTGGYNEQFF

D: NA
J: TRBJ1-2
length: 13
V: TRBV4-1
size: few
DNA: TGCGCCAGCAGCCAGAATACTAACTATGGCTACACCTTC
CDR3: CASSQNTNYGYTF

D: TRBD2
J: TRBJ2-3
length: 16
V: TRBV13
size: NA
DNA: TGTGCCAGCAGCTTTGTAGCGGGATCGCGCACAGATACGCAGTATTTT
CDR3: CASSFVAGSRTDTQYF

D: TRBD2
J: TRBJ2-7
length: 14
V: TRBV3-1
size: few
DNA: TGTGCCAGCAGCCATGGCGGGAGATCCTACGAGCAGTACTTC
CDR3: CASSHGGRSYEQYF

D: NA
J: TRBJ2-7
length: 15
V: TRBV7-9
size: many
DNA: TGTGCCAGCAGCCTAAGTAGGGTGTACAACTACGAGCAGTACTTC
CDR3: CASSLSRVYNYEQYF

D: TRBD1
J: TRBJ2-4
length: 16
V: TRBV7-9
size: many
DNA: TGTGCCAGCAGCTTGCATTGGACAGGAGCCAAAAACATTCAGTACTTC
CDR3: CASSLHWTGAKNIQYF

D: TRBD2
J: TRBJ2-3
length: 14
V: TRBV2
size: NA
DNA: TGTGCCAGCAGTGCGGTAGCGGGAGAAGATACGCAGTATTTT
CDR3: CASSAVAGEDTQYF

D: NA
J: TRBJ2-1
length: 16
V: TRBV20-1
size: few
DNA: TGCAGTGCTAGAGATTGGGACCAGCAGGGTATCCATGAGCAGTTCTTC
CDR3: CSARDWDQQGIHEQFF

D: NA
J: TRBJ2-1
length: 15
V: TRBV7-9
size: NA
DNA: TGTGCCAGCAGCTTAATCAGGGTTGGGTTTGATGAGCAGTTCTTC
CDR3: CASSLIRVGFDEQFF

D: NA
J: TRBJ1-1
length: 17
V: TRBV4-3
size: NA
DNA: TGCGCCAGCAGCGACGGAGCCTCGAGGGGTAGGAACACTGAAGCTTTCTTT
CDR3: CASSDGASRGRNTEAFF

D: NA
J: TRBJ2-1
length: 16
V: TRBV4-3
size: NA
DNA: TGCGCCAGCAGCCACTTGAGGGACCCGACTGGGGATGAGCAGTTCTTC
CDR3: CASSHLRDPTGDEQFF

D: NA
J: TRBJ2-5
length: 14
V: TRBV9
size: NA
DNA: TGTGCCAGCAGCGTAGATGGGGGGCGTTTCCCCCAGTACTTC
CDR3: CASSVDGGRFPQYF

D: NA
J: TRBJ1-2
length: 15
V: TRBV7-9
size: few
DNA: TGTGCCAGCAGCTCCTCCGGTAGGGCGGGCTATGGCTACACCTTC
CDR3: CASSSSGRAGYGYTF

D: NA
J: TRBJ1-5
length: 17
V: TRBV2
size: NA
DNA: TGTGCCAGCAGTGAAGCGCTTCCAGGTCCTAGCAATCAGCCCCAGCATTTT
CDR3: CASSEALPGPSNQPQHF

D: NA
J: TRBJ2-7
length: 15
V: TRBV27
size: NA
DNA: TGTGCCAGCAGTTTAATGGCAGGTAGCTCCTACGAGCAGTACTTC
CDR3: CASSLMAGSSYEQYF

D: NA
J: TRBJ1-5
length: 15
V: TRBV4-1
size: NA
DNA: TGCGCCAGCAGCCAAGCCCCTGGGGCAGGGCAGCCCCAGCATTTT
CDR3: CASSQAPGAGQPQHF

D: NA
J: TRBJ2-3
length: 13
V: TRBV5-1
size: NA
DNA: TGCGCCAGCAGCGAAACTAGCACAGATACGCAGTATTTT
CDR3: CASSETSTDTQYF

D: NA
J: TRBJ1-2
length: 13
V: TRBV7-8
size: many
DNA: TGTGCCAGCAGCCCAGGAGGGGGGGATGGCTACACCTTC
CDR3: CASSPGGGDGYTF

D: NA
J: TRBJ2-7
length: 14
V: TRBV5-1
size: NA
DNA: TGCGCCAGCAGCCCCTGGACAGACTCCTACGAGCAGTACTTC
CDR3: CASSPWTDSYEQYF

D: TRBD2
J: TRBJ2-1
length: 16
V: TRBV6-2/TRBV6-3
size: NA
DNA: TGTGCCAGCAGCTACGTGAGTAGCGGGGGGATCAATGAGCAGTTCTTC
CDR3: CASSYVSSGGINEQFF

D: NA
J: TRBJ1-5
length: 14
V: TRBV4-1
size: NA
DNA: TGCGCCAGCAGCCAAGAGGACAGCAATCAGCCCCAGCATTTT
CDR3: CASSQEDSNQPQHF

D: NA
J: TRBJ2-2
length: 13
V: TRBV4-3
size: many
DNA: TGCGCCAGCAGCCACAAGAGCACCGGGGAGCTGTTTTTT
CDR3: CASSHKSTGELFF

D: TRBD2
J: TRBJ2-7
length: 13
V: TRBV6-5
size: NA
DNA: TGTGCCAGCAGTTCATCTAGCGGGGGGGAGCGGTACTTC
CDR3: CASSSSSGGERYF

D: TRBD2
J: TRBJ2-1
length: 15
V: TRBV28
size: NA
DNA: TGTGCCAGCAGTTCAAGCGGGAGGGTGTACAATGAGCAGTTCTTC
CDR3: CASSSSGRVYNEQFF

D: TRBD1
J: TRBJ2-3
length: 14
V: TRBV20-1
size: few
DNA: TGCAGTGCTGAGACAGGGGATGTTATAGATACGCAGTATTTT
CDR3: CSAETGDVIDTQYF

D: NA
J: TRBJ2-2
length: 16
V: TRBV4-3
size: many
DNA: TGCGCCAGCAGCCAAGAACCACTAGTAAACACCGGGGAGCTGTTTTTT
CDR3: CASSQEPLVNTGELFF

D: TRBD1
J: TRBJ1-2
length: 13
V: TRBV4-1
size: few
DNA: TGCGCCAGCAGCCCCCGGGACAGCTATGGCTACACCTTC
CDR3: CASSPRDSYGYTF

D: NA
J: TRBJ2-6
length: 20
V: TRBV25-1
size: few
DNA: TGTGCCAGCAGTGAACCACTTCACACAGGGATTATCTCTGGGGCCAACGTCCTGACTTTC
CDR3: CASSEPLHTGIISGANVLTF

D: NA
J: TRBJ2-3
length: 13
V: TRBV5-1
size: few
DNA: TGCGCCAGCAGCTTGGTGCGCTTGGGTACGCAGTATTTT
CDR3: CASSLVRLGTQYF

D: NA
J: TRBJ2-7
length: 13
V: TRBV24-1
size: few
DNA: TGTGCCACCAGTGAAGACAACTCCTACGAGCAGTACTTC
CDR3: CATSEDNSYEQYF

D: NA
J: TRBJ2-7
length: 11
V: TRBV5-4
size: NA
DNA: TGTGCCAGCAGCGAAGGGGTTGAGCAGTACTTC
CDR3: CASSEGVEQYF

D: NA
J: TRBJ2-3
length: 15
V: TRBV28
size: NA
DNA: TGTGCCAGCAATTTAGGGGGAGTGAGAACAGATACGCAGTATTTT
CDR3: CASNLGGVRTDTQYF

D: NA
J: TRBJ2-1
length: 15
V: TRBV7-9
size: few
DNA: TGTGCCAGCAGCTTAGGTGGGAGCGTTACGAATGAGCAGTTCTTC
CDR3: CASSLGGSVTNEQFF

D: NA
J: TRBJ2-3
length: 17
V: TRBV12-3/TRBV12-4
size: NA
DNA: TGTGCCAGCAGTCCCACACCCGGGACGCAAGACACAGATACGCAGTATTTT
CDR3: CASSPTPGTQDTDTQYF

D: NA
J: TRBJ2-1
length: 15
V: TRBV12-3/TRBV12-4
size: many
DNA: TGTGCCAGCGGGCTGGACAGAGAGTCCTACAATGAGCAGTTCTTC
CDR3: CASGLDRESYNEQFF

D: NA
J: TRBJ2-7
length: 16
V: TRBV28
size: few
DNA: TGTGCCAGCAGAAAATTGACAGGCCATATTGCGTTCGAGCAGTACTTC
CDR3: CASRKLTGHIAFEQYF

D: TRBD2
J: TRBJ2-1
length: 15
V: TRBV11-2
size: NA
DNA: TGTGCCATCAGCCCTTCGGCGGGAGCATACAATGAGCAGTTCTTC
CDR3: CAISPSAGAYNEQFF

D: NA
J: TRBJ2-7
length: 13
V: TRBV7-9
size: few
DNA: TGTGCCAGCAGCTTAGCTTGGGGAAGCGAGCAGTACTTC
CDR3: CASSLAWGSEQYF

D: NA
J: TRBJ2-5
length: 14
V: TRBV14
size: few
DNA: TGTGCCAGCAGCCAAGAGGGTTTTGCAGAGACCCAGTACTTC
CDR3: CASSQEGFAETQYF